The rows below give T cell receptor beta chains drawn from one sample of a study of T cells in Graves' hyperthyroidism and ophthalmopathy. TCRdb redid the calling of the multiplex PCR reads with MiXCR, one entry per CDR3 protein. The table includes under 350,000 distinct CDR3 sequences, around 15% detected once. Input material: blood. These receptor sequences come from a woman aged 40 to 50 with Graves' hyperthyroidism. Both conserved end residues are part of each CDR3. The D gene is left open where the match is weak. For some rows the clone size is stated as once, few or many, or as a class when expanded; others skip it.

J gene,D gene,clone size,V gene,CDR3 DNA,CDR3 protein
TRBJ2-7,TRBD2,-,TRBV20-1,TGCAGTGCTACCACTCGGACTAGCGGGAGGGGCTCCGAGCAGTACTTC,CSATTRTSGRGSEQYF
TRBJ1-1,-,many,TRBV2,TGTGCCAGCAGTGGCGCAGCAGGAGGGAGTGCTTTCTTT,CASSGAAGGSAFF
TRBJ2-5,-,many,TRBV30,TGTGCCTGGAGTCCGGGGATCGGCGAGACCCAGTACTTC,CAWSPGIGETQYF
TRBJ1-1,-,many,TRBV20-1,TGCAGTGCTAGAGATCGGCAGGGTAACACTGAAGCTTTCTTT,CSARDRQGNTEAFF
TRBJ2-1,TRBD2,-,TRBV20-1,TGCAGTGCGAACGGACTAGCGGGAGGTGAGCAGTTCTTC,CSANGLAGGEQFF
TRBJ2-7,-,many,TRBV20-1,TGCAGTGCAACGGGACTCTCCTACGAGCAGTACTTC,CSATGLSYEQYF
TRBJ1-5,-,many,TRBV6-1,TGTGCCAGCAGTGTCCGCCGCAGGGGTAGCAATCAGCCCCAGCATTTT,CASSVRRRGSNQPQHF
TRBJ1-6,-,-,TRBV14,TGTGCCAGCAGCCGGGACCTCAATAATTCACCCCTCCACTTT,CASSRDLNNSPLHF
TRBJ1-1,-,many,TRBV11-3,TGTGCCAGCAGCCCCAAGGGTAGGGTTCCGACCATCCATACGAACACTGAAGCTTTCTTT,CASSPKGRVPTIHTNTEAFF
TRBJ1-4,-,many,TRBV29-1,TGCAGCGTCACCTTCCGGGGGGCTAATGAAAAACTGTTTTTT,CSVTFRGANEKLFF
TRBJ2-1,-,-,TRBV9,TGTGCCAGCAGCCCCCTTAGGACCGGGGAGCAGTTCTTC,CASSPLRTGEQFF
TRBJ2-3,-,many,TRBV7-8,TGTGCCAGCAGGCCCTCGCGCTTCGGGGGCACAGATACGCAGTATTTT,CASRPSRFGGTDTQYF
TRBJ2-1,-,many,TRBV5-1,TGCGCCAGCAGCTTAGGAGGGCTCCAGGATGAGCAGTTCTTC,CASSLGGLQDEQFF
TRBJ2-1,-,few,TRBV19,TGTGCCAGTAGAACCGGGATGCTCGATGAGCAGTTCTTC,CASRTGMLDEQFF
TRBJ1-1,-,many,TRBV6-1,TGTGCCAGCAGTGTAACTCCTGAAGCTTTCTTT,CASSVTPEAFF
TRBJ2-1,-,-,TRBV7-9,TGTGCCAGCAGCCTCACCGGCGTGGATGAGCAGTTCTTC,CASSLTGVDEQFF